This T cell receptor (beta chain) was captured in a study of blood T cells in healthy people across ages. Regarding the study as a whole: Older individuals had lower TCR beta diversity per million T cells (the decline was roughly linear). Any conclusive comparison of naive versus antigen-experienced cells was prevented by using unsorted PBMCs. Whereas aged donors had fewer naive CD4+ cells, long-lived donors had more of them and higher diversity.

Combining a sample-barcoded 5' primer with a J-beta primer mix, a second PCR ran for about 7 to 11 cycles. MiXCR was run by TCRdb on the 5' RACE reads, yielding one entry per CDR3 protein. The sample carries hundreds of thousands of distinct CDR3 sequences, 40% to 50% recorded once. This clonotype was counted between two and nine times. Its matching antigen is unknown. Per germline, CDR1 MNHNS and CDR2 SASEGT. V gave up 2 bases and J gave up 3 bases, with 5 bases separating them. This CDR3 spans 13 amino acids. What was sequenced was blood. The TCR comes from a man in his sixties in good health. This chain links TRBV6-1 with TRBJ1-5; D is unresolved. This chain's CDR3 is CASSEQNNQPQHF. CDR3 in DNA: TGTGCCAGCAGTGAACAGAACAATCAGCCCCAGCATTTT.